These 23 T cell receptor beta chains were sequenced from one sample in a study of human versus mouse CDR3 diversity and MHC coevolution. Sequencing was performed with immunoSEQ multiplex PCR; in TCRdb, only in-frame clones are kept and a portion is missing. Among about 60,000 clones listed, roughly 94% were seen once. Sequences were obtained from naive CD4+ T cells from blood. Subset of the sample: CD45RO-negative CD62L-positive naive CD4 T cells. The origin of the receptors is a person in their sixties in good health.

The CDR3 DNA reads as TGTGCCAGCAGCTTAGGGACAGCTGGGACCACTGAAGCTTTCTTT. Protein product: CASSLGTAGTTEAFF. This rearrangement joins TRBV7-2 to TRBJ1-1; D may be TRBD1 (6 bases). Germline CDR1 SGHTA, CDR2 FQGNSA. V dropped 1 base and J dropped 4 bases, with 13 bases sitting between them. The CDR3 runs 15 residues.

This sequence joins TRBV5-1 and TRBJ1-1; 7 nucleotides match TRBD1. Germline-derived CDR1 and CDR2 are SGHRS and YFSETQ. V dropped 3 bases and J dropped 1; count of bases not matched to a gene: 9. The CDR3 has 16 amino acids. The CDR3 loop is CASSSPGQATNTEAFF. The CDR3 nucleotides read TGCGCCAGCAGCTCACCCGGACAGGCTACGAACACTGAAGCTTTCTTT.

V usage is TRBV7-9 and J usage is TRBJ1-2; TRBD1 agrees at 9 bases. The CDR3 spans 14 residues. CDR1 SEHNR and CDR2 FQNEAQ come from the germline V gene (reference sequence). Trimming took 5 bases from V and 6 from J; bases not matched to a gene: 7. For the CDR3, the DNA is TGTGCCAGCAGCGGAAGGGACAGGGTTCATGGCTACACCTTC. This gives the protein CASSGRDRVHGYTF.

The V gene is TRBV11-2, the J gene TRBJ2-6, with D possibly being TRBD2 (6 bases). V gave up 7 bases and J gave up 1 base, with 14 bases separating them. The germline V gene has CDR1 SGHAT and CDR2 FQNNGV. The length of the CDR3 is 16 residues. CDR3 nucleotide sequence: TGTGCCAGCACCACTAGGAGGGGATCTGGGGCCAACGTCCTGACTTTC. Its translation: CASTTRRGSGANVLTF.

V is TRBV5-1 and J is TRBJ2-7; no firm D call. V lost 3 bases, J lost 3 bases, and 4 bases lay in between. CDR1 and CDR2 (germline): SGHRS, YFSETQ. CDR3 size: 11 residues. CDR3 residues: CASSSGYEQYF. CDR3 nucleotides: TGCGCCAGCAGCTCCGGCTACGAGCAGTACTTC.

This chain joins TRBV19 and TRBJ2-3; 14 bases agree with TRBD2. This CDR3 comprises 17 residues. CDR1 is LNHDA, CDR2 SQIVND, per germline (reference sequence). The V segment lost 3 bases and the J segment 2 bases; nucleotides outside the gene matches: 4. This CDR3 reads CASSMTSGRAATDTQYF. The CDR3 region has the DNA TGTGCCAGTAGTATGACTAGCGGGAGGGCCGCCACAGATACGCAGTATTTT.

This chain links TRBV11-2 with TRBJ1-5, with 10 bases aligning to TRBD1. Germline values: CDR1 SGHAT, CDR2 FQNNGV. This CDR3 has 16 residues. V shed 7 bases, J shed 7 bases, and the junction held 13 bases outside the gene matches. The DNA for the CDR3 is TGTGCCAGCAACCTAGAGGGACAGGGGCCTATCCAGCCCCAGCATTTT. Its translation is CASNLEGQGPIQPQHF.

The CDR3 DNA reads as TGTGCCAGCTCATCCTACACTACAGGGGAAAGTAATGGCTACACCTTC. Amino acids: CASSSYTTGESNGYTF. This chain links TRBV18 with TRBJ1-2; 7 bases are a match to TRBD1. Germline V gene data show CDR1 as KGHSH and CDR2 as LQKENI. Unmatched junction bases numbered 15, after V lost 5 bases and J lost 6 bases. There are 16 residues in the CDR3.

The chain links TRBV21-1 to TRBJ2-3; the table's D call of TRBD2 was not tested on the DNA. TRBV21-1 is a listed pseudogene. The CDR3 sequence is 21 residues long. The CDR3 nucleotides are TGTGCCAGCAGCAATGTACCGGGACTAGCGGGAGGAGCGGGGGGCACAGATACGCAGTATTTT. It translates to CASSNVPGLAGGAGGTDTQYF.

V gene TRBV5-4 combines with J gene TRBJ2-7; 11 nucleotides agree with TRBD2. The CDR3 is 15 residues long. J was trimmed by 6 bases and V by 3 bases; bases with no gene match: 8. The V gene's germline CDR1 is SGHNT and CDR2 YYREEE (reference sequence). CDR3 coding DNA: TGTGCCAGCAGCTCGGATAGCGGGAGGGCTCTCGAGCAGTACTTC. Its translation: CASSSDSGRALEQYF.

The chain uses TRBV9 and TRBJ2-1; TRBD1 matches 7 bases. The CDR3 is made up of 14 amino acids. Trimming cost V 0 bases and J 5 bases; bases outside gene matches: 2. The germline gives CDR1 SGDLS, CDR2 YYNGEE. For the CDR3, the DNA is TGTGCCAGCAGCGTAGCGGGGACAGACAATGAGCAGTTCTTC. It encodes CASSVAGTDNEQFF. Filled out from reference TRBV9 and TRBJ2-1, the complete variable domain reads DSGVTQTPKHLITATGQRVTLRCSPRSGDLSVYWYQQSLDQGLQFLIQYYNGEERAKGNILERFSAQQFPDLHSELNLSSLELGDSALYFCASSVAGTDNEQFFGPGTRLTVL.

The CDR3 reads CASSATGVYEQFF. The CDR3 nucleotides read TGTGCCAGCAGCGCCACAGGGGTCTATGAGCAGTTCTTC. This chain joins TRBV5-8 and TRBJ2-1, with TRBD1 matching over 7 bases. Germline values: CDR1 SGHTS, CDR2 YDEGEE. V was clipped by 4 bases and J by 8 bases; unmatched bases: 6. This CDR3 has 13 amino acids.

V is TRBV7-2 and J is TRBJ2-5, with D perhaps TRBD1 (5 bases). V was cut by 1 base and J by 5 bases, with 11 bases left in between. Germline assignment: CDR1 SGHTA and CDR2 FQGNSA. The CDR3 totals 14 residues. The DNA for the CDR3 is TGTGCCAGCAGCTTAGGGGGCAGATTGGAGACCCAGTACTTC. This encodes CASSLGGRLETQYF.

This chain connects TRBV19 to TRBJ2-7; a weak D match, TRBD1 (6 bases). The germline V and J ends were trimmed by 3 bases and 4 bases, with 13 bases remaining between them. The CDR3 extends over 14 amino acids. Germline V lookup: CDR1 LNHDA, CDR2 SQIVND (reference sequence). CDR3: CASSISPTGYEQYF. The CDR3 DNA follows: TGTGCCAGTAGTATTTCACCCACAGGGTACGAGCAGTACTTC.

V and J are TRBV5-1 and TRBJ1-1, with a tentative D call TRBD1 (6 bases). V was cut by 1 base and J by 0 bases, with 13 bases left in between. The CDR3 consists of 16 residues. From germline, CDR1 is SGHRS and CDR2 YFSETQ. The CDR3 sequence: CASSLRDMGMNTEAFF. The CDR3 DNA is TGCGCCAGCAGCTTGAGGGACATGGGGATGAACACTGAAGCTTTCTTT. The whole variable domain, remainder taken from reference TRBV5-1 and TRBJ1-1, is KAGVTQTPRYLIKTRGQQVTLSCSPISGHRSVSWYQQTPGQGLQFLFEYFSETQRNKGNFPGRFSGRQFSNSRSEMNVSTLELGDSALYLCASSLRDMGMNTEAFFGQGTRLTVV.

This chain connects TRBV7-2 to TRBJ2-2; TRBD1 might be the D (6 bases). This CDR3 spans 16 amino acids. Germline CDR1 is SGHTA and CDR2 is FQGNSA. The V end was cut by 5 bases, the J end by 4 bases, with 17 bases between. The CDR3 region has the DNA TGTGCCAGCAGCGTCCGGACAGCCGGTGGCACCGGGGAGCTGTTTTTT. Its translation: CASSVRTAGGTGELFF.

CDR3 residues: CASSLPRGLAGGPSTYEQYF. In nucleotides, the CDR3 is TGCGCCAGCAGCTTGCCCAGGGGACTAGCGGGAGGGCCCTCCACCTACGAGCAGTACTTC. This chain connects TRBV5-1 to TRBJ2-7; 16 bases line up with TRBD2. Germline CDR1 reads SGHRS; CDR2 reads YFSETQ. With 1 base clipped from V and 2 bases from J, the junction kept 12 bases outside the gene matches. The CDR3 loop spans 20 amino acids.

CDR3 region: CASRAPQAGDSYEQYF. The CDR3 nucleotides read TGTGCCAGCAGGGCTCCCCAAGCGGGAGACTCCTACGAGCAGTACTTC. The chain links TRBV6-4 to TRBJ2-7, with 8 bases lining up with TRBD2. The CDR3 contains 16 residues. Germline assignment: CDR1 MRHNA and CDR2 SNTAGT. After removal of 6 bases from V and 0 bases from J, the junction contained 10 bases not matched to a gene.

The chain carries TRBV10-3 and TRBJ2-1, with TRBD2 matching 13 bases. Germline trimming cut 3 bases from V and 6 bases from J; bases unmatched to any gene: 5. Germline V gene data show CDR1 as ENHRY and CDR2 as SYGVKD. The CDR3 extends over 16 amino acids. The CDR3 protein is CAISETSGRAGNEQFF. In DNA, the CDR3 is TGTGCCATCAGTGAAACTAGCGGGAGGGCAGGCAATGAGCAGTTCTTC.

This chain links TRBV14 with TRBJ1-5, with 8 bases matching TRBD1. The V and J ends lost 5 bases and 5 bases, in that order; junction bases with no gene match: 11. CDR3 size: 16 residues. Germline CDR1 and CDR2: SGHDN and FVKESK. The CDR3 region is CASSISGTGDHQPQHF. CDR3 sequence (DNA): TGTGCCAGCAGCATATCCGGGACAGGAGACCATCAGCCCCAGCATTTT.

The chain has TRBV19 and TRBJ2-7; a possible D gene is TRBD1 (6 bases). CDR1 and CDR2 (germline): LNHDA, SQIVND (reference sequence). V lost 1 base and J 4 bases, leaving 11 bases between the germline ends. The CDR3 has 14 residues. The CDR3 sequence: CASSIGFTGYEQYF. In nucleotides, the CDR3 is TGTGCCAGTAGTATAGGCTTTACAGGGTACGAGCAGTACTTC.

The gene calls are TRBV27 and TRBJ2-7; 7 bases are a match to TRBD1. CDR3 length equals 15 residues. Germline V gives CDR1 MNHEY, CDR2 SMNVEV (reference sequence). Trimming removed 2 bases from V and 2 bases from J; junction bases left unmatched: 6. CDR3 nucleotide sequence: TGTGCCAGCAGTTTACAAGGGACAGAAACCTACGAGCAGTACTTC. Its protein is CASSLQGTETYEQYF.

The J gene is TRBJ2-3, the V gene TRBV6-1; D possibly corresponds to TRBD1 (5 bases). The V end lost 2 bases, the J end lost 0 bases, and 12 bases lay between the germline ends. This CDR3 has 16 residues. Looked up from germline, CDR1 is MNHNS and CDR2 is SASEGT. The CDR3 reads CASSEQLGVSTDTQYF. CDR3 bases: TGTGCCAGCAGTGAACAGTTAGGGGTTAGCACAGATACGCAGTATTTT.